This TCR beta chain is drawn from a study of blood T cell repertoires in COVID-19. Study-wide background: T cells, B-cell-depleted T cells, or PBMCs provided the cDNA or gDNA that served as material.

Germline V gene sequence: CDR1 SGHVS, CDR2 FQNEAQ. The CDR3 extends over 19 amino acids. With 1 base removed from V and 0 bases from J, the gap between germline ends came to 19 bases. The table came from immunoSEQ multiplex PCR; TCRdb's copy has only in-frame clones and leaves some out. The data hold about 350,000 clones, with 87% observed a single time. The source material was peripheral blood. This chain uses TRBV7-8 with TRBJ2-1, with D possibly matching TRBD1 (6 bases). The TCR sequence derives from a woman between 50 and 59 years old with COVID-19, enrolled during active disease. The CDR3 is CASSLVRDTLPSSYNEQFF. The DNA for the CDR3 is TGTGCCAGCAGCTTAGTTCGGGACACTCTTCCGAGCTCCTACAATGAGCAGTTCTTC.